Each of the 27 T cell receptor beta chains below was sequenced from the same sample in a study of Ad26.COV2.S vaccination and SARS-CoV-2 variants. The treatment: some 19 received Ad26.COV2.S at low or high dose, single or two shots; several received placebo; per-sample allocation not given. Day 63 after the first injection of vaccine or placebo was the sampling time. The table came from immunoSEQ multiplex PCR; TCRdb's copy has only in-frame clones and leaves some out. The data show 350,000 to 450,000 clones, approximately 90% seen once. The sample consisted of peripheral blood, taken in a trial of Ad26.COV2.S vaccine versus placebo. The receptors shown here come from a person between 18 and 65 years old who received the Ad26.COV2.S COVID-19 vaccine or a placebo.

The chain is built from TRBV18 and TRBJ1-4; D may be TRBD1 (5 bases). This CDR3 region has 15 residues. The V gene's germline CDR1 is KGHSH and CDR2 LQKENI. V was cut by 3 bases and J by 8 bases, with 16 bases left in between. DNA of the CDR3: TGTGCCAGCTCACCTGGAACAGGCCGTAAGGAAAAACTGTTTTTT. The encoded protein is CASSPGTGRKEKLFF.

The chain uses TRBV7-9 and TRBJ1-2, with 9 bases aligning to TRBD1. V lost 2 bases to trimming and J lost 6 bases; unmatched junction nucleotides: 7. The CDR3 has 15 amino acids. The V gene's germline CDR1 is SEHNR and CDR2 FQNEAQ (reference sequence). As DNA, the CDR3 is TGTGCCAGCAGCTTAATGGACGGGACAGGGAATGGCTACACCTTC. Protein: CASSLMDGTGNGYTF.

The chain couples TRBV6-5 to TRBJ2-7, with a weak D call TRBD1 (5 bases). The CDR3 has 14 amino acids. The V end was cut by 5 bases, the J end by 0 bases, with 11 bases between. Germline CDR1 MNHEY, CDR2 SVGAGI. CDR3 loop: CASSRGRSSYEQYF. CDR3 DNA sequence: TGTGCCAGCAGTAGGGGCAGAAGCTCCTACGAGCAGTACTTC.

This chain joins TRBV6-5 and TRBJ2-7; 15 positions agree with TRBD2. The CDR3 length is 15 residues. Trimming took 6 bases from V and 7 from J; bases not matched to a gene: 7. Per the germline V gene, CDR1 is MNHEY and CDR2 is SVGAGI. DNA of the CDR3: TGTGCCAGCAGCGGACTAGCGGGGGGGATGTATGAGCAGTACTTC. This gives the protein CASSGLAGGMYEQYF.

This clone came up once. The chain has TRBV18 and TRBJ2-7; no clear D gene. Trimming removed 5 bases from V and 0 bases from J, with 8 bases in between. This CDR3 contains 13 residues. Germline values: CDR1 KGHSH, CDR2 LQKENI. The CDR3 nucleotides are TGTGCCAGCTCAGATTCCCCCTCCTACGAGCAGTACTTC. As protein: CASSDSPSYEQYF.

The V gene is TRBV11-2, the J gene TRBJ1-2, with TRBD1 as a possible D gene (5 bases). CDR1 and CDR2 (germline): SGHAT, FQNNGV. The V end was cut by 1 base, the J end by 2 bases, with 14 bases between. The CDR3 covers 16 residues. CDR3 residues: CASSLGVRGLNYGYTF. In DNA, the CDR3 is TGTGCCAGCAGCTTAGGTGTGAGGGGTCTGAACTATGGCTACACCTTC.

This chain links TRBV15 with TRBJ1-3; D uncertain. The CDR3 has 15 amino acids. V lost 1 base and J lost 0, with 7 bases in between. Per germline, CDR1 LNHNV and CDR2 YYDKDF (reference sequence). The CDR3 bases are TGTGCCACCAGCAGAGGCCCATCCTCTGGAAACACCATATATTTT. Residues: CATSRGPSSGNTIYF.

The chain joins TRBV19 to TRBJ1-6; D unresolved. The CDR3 is 14 amino acids. Looked up from germline, CDR1 is LNHDA and CDR2 is SQIVND (reference sequence). Trimming pared 2 bases from V and 6 bases from J, leaving 8 bases between. The CDR3 coding sequence is TGTGCCAGTAGTATACCGAGAAGTAATTCACCCCTCCACTTT. As protein: CASSIPRSNSPLHF.

This clone was counted a single time. The chain employs TRBV11-2 and TRBJ2-6, with D unclear. Germline loops: CDR1 SGHAT, CDR2 FQNNGV. The CDR3 extends over 15 amino acids. The germline V and J ends were trimmed by 1 base and 2 bases, with 6 bases remaining between them. Here the CDR3 DNA reads TGTGCCAGCAGCTTAGGTGGAACTGGGGCCAACGTCCTGACTTTC. The encoded protein is CASSLGGTGANVLTF.

The gene calls are TRBV9 and TRBJ2-7; 11 bases align to TRBD2. V shed 3 bases and J 1 base; nucleotides not matched to a gene: 12. CDR3 length: 18 residues. Germline CDR1 and CDR2: SGDLS and YYNGEE. The CDR3 here is CASSAGSGGAPISYEQYF. CDR3 in DNA: TGTGCCAGCAGCGCAGGTAGCGGGGGGGCCCCCATTTCCTACGAGCAGTACTTC.

The V gene is TRBV5-6, the J gene TRBJ2-7, with D unclear. Germline V gene lookup returns CDR1 SGHDT and CDR2 YYEEEE. The V gene lost 4 bases and the J gene lost 4 bases, with 12 bases spanning the gap. The CDR3 extends over 13 amino acids. CDR3 DNA: TGTGCCAGCAGCCCGATTGCTGGTTACGAGCAGTACTTC. It encodes CASSPIAGYEQYF.

This clone was seen once. The V gene is TRBV6-6, the J gene TRBJ2-7, with D possibly TRBD2 on 7 matching bases. The CDR3 consists of 18 residues. Germline V gene sequence: CDR1 MNHNY, CDR2 SVGAGI (reference sequence). V lost 5 bases, J lost 2 bases, and 25 bases lay in between. This chain's CDR3 is CASSQLAPTGSLPYEQYF. As DNA, the CDR3 is TGTGCCAGCAGTCAACTAGCGCCTACAGGGAGTCTCCCCTACGAGCAGTACTTC.

The chain couples TRBV4-2 to TRBJ1-5; weak D call: TRBD1 (5 bases). V gave up 2 bases and J gave up 9 bases, with 14 bases separating them. Germline CDR1 is LGHNA and CDR2 is YNFKEQ. This CDR3 is built from 14 residues. The CDR3: CASSQSLEGRPQHF. For the CDR3, the DNA is TGTGCCAGCAGCCAAAGTCTCGAGGGGAGGCCCCAGCATTTT.

This clone appeared a single time. The chain couples TRBV14 to TRBJ2-3; TRBD2 agrees at 9 bases. CDR3 length equals 15 residues. Germline values: CDR1 SGHDN, CDR2 FVKESK. V dropped 4 bases and J dropped 2; count of bases not matched to a gene: 4. The CDR3 sequence is CASSLLAGSTDTQYF. DNA of the CDR3: TGTGCCAGCAGCCTACTAGCGGGTTCCACAGATACGCAGTATTTT.

The chain employs TRBV4-3 and TRBJ1-2, with D unclear. Deletions cut 0 bases from V and 0 bases from J, with 8 bases between. CDR1 is LGHNA and CDR2 is YSLEER in the germline V gene. The CDR3 consists of 15 residues. In DNA form, the CDR3 reads TGCGCCAGCAGCCAAGACCTTACGACTAACTATGGCTACACCTTC. Translating it yields CASSQDLTTNYGYTF.

V gene TRBV18 combines with J gene TRBJ1-1, with D tentatively TRBD1 (6 bases). Germline-derived CDR1 and CDR2 are KGHSH and LQKENI. The CDR3 sequence is 16 residues long. The ends were cut back, 4 bases at V and 0 bases at J, with 15 bases in the middle. CDR3 nucleotide sequence: TGTGCCAGCTCACTTTGGACAGTAAGCATGAACACTGAAGCTTTCTTT. As protein: CASSLWTVSMNTEAFF.

The J gene is TRBJ2-7, the V gene TRBV28; D remains ambiguous. The CDR3 consists of 12 residues. V shed 8 bases and J shed 6 bases, with 14 bases lying between them. CDR1 is MDHEN and CDR2 is SYDVKM in the germline V gene. This CDR3 is CASSLLQAEQYF. CDR3 coding DNA: TGTGCCAGCTCCCTTCTCCAGGCCGAGCAGTACTTC.

A remark on this clone: Other DNA sequences in this specimen translate into the identical CDR3. This chain joins TRBV5-1 and TRBJ2-7, with a tentative D call TRBD2 (6 bases). This CDR3 has 15 amino acids. The V gene's germline CDR1 is SGHRS and CDR2 YFSETQ. With 0 bases removed from V and 1 base from J, the gap between germline ends came to 11 bases. As DNA, the CDR3 is TGCGCCAGCAGCTTGGCCCCTGGAGGGTCCTACGAGCAGTACTTC. This gives the protein CASSLAPGGSYEQYF.

A few counts support this clone. The chain links TRBV27 to TRBJ2-7; D might be TRBD1 (6 bases). V was pared by 8 bases and J by 5 bases, with 22 bases between. There are 15 residues in the CDR3. Germline values: CDR1 MNHEY, CDR2 SMNVEV (reference sequence). The CDR3 spells CASSPEVQGFHEQYF. The CDR3 DNA reads as TGTGCCAGCTCCCCGGAGGTCCAGGGGTTCCACGAGCAGTACTTC.

This clone was observed once. The CDR3 spells CASSLDRGHYGYTF. For the CDR3, the DNA is TGTGCCAGCTCGCTCGACAGGGGGCACTATGGCTACACCTTC. The J gene is TRBJ1-2, the V gene TRBV18; 10 bases agree with TRBD1. With V trimmed by 6 bases and J by 3 bases, 4 bases remained unmatched. There are 14 residues in the CDR3. The germline gives CDR1 KGHSH, CDR2 LQKENI. The variable domain in full, with the rest retrieved from reference TRBV18 and TRBJ1-2, is NAGVMQNPRHLVRRRGQEARLRCSPMKGHSHVYWYRQLPEEGLKFMVYLQKENIIDESGMPKERFSAEFPKEGPSILRIQQVVRGDSAAYFCASSLDRGHYGYTFGSGTRLTVV.

CDR3 amino acids: CASSSGGTGSLVAGYTF. CDR3 nucleotides: TGCGCCAGCAGCTCCGGTGGGACAGGGTCCCTAGTTGCCGGCTACACCTTC. The genes are TRBV10-1 and TRBJ1-2, with TRBD1 identical over 9 bases. The CDR3 loop spans 17 amino acids. Looked up from germline, CDR1 is WNHNN and CDR2 is SYGVQD (reference sequence). The junction had 19 bases not matched to a gene; V was cut back by 6 bases and J by 8 bases.

The V and J genes are TRBV28 and TRBJ2-7, with D possibly matching TRBD1 (5 bases). Trimming took 7 bases from V and 0 from J, leaving 16 bases between them. The CDR3 has 15 amino acids. CDR1 and CDR2 from the germline V gene are MDHEN and SYDVKM. As DNA, the CDR3 is TGTGCCAGCAACTCCGTGATAGGACACTCCTACGAGCAGTACTTC. It codes for CASNSVIGHSYEQYF.

The J gene is TRBJ1-3, the V gene TRBV4-3, with a weak D call TRBD1 (5 bases). The germline V gene encodes CDR1 LGHNA and CDR2 YSLEER. The length of the CDR3 is 18 residues. With 3 bases removed from V and 0 bases from J, the gap between germline ends came to 18 bases. This chain's CDR3 is CASSQKIDSRPSGNTIYF. CDR3 DNA sequence: TGCGCCAGCAGCCAGAAGATCGACAGTCGGCCCTCTGGAAACACCATATATTTT.

The chain employs TRBV11-2 and TRBJ1-5; 7 nucleotides match TRBD1. V gave up 4 bases and J gave up 4 bases; unmatched junction bases: 10. CDR3 length: 16 residues. The germline V gene has CDR1 SGHAT and CDR2 FQNNGV. CDR3 protein: CASSCRQGGPNQPQHF. In DNA form, the CDR3 reads TGTGCCAGCAGCTGCAGACAGGGAGGGCCAAATCAGCCCCAGCATTTT.

The rearrangement links TRBV5-1 to TRBJ1-1, with D possibly TRBD1 on 6 matching bases. The CDR3 covers 14 residues. Germline V CDR1 and CDR2: SGHRS, YFSETQ. Deletions cut 0 bases from V and 8 bases from J, with 14 bases between. CDR3 residues: CASSLVSGAREAFF. In DNA form, the CDR3 reads TGCGCCAGCAGCTTGGTTTCGGGGGCTCGGGAAGCTTTCTTT.

The genes are TRBV5-1 and TRBJ2-7; TRBD2 agrees at 7 bases. The CDR3 extends over 15 amino acids. Germline values: CDR1 SGHRS, CDR2 YFSETQ. The V gene end was trimmed by 0 bases and the J gene end by 3 bases; junction bases not matched to a gene: 6. CDR3: CASSLEVGGFYEQYF. The CDR3 DNA sequence: TGCGCCAGCAGCTTGGAAGTGGGGGGGTTCTACGAGCAGTACTTC.

As concerns this clone: Distinct nucleotide sequences in the sample also encode this CDR3. V is TRBV6-5 and J is TRBJ1-2; 7 bases align to TRBD1. CDR1 and CDR2 (germline): MNHEY, SVGAGI. The CDR3 has 13 residues. With 5 bases clipped from V and 2 bases from J, the junction kept 2 bases outside the gene matches. CDR3 sequence: CASSRTGNYGYTF. The CDR3 DNA is TGTGCCAGCAGTCGGACAGGCAACTATGGCTACACCTTC.